This T cell receptor beta chain was captured by sequencing in a study of early T cells in non-severe SARS-CoV-2 infection. Overall study: The input, bulk RNA from unsorted whole blood, was sequenced, and chains were unpaired. General study findings and limits: In VDJdb matching, anti-spike CD8 responses were favored while private and CD4 specificities went missing.

Molecules of cDNA were individually given unique molecular identifiers that were attached to them. TCRdb re-analysed the 5' RACE reads in MiXCR, keeping a single row per CDR3 protein. The sample records tens of thousands of distinct CDR3 sequences, approximately 12% being singletons. Germline V gives CDR1 DFQATT, CDR2 SNEGSKA (reference sequence). The CDR3 covers 17 residues. With 3 bases clipped from V and 0 bases from J, the junction kept 10 bases outside the gene matches. This clonotype was picked up many times. Its antigen is currently unknown. This TCR was recovered from an adult who was a healthcare worker with PCR-confirmed SARS-CoV-2 infection or an uninfected control (not recorded which). The chain has TRBV20-1 and TRBJ2-1; 8 bases are shared with TRBD2. The sample consisted of whole blood. CDR3 in DNA: TGCAGTGCTAGTATCCGGACTAGCCTCAACTCCTACAATGAGCAGTTCTTC. It specifies CSASIRTSLNSYNEQFF.